This T cell receptor beta chain comes out of a study of T-cell memory formation after mild COVID-19. Study-wide results and limits: Pre-infection memory harbored some responding clones, suggesting cross-reactive memory joined.

The CDR3 is 12 residues long. V shed 5 bases and J shed 3 bases, with 8 bases lying between them. In the case of this clonotype: Its antigen is not known.

MiXCR, applied by TCRdb to the 5' RACE reads, yields one record per CDR3 protein. The table includes about 49,000 distinct CDR3 sequences, about 28% detected once. The sequence came from a man aged 18 to 35 who had mild COVID-19 (a few samples of this study predate the infection). Cell type and time point are not known. J is TRBJ2-7 and V is TRBV12-3 or TRBV12-4, with D possibly matching TRBD1 (6 bases). Source material: PBMCs or a T cell subset sorted from them (not recorded which). The CDR3 nucleotides are TGTGCCAGCAGTGTACAGGGCTACGAGCAGTACTTC. Protein product: CASSVQGYEQYF.